The rows below give T cell receptor beta chains drawn from one sample of a study of T cells after somatic rescue of genetic block. The assay was immunoSEQ multiplex PCR, and TCRdb's table has in-frame clones only and misses some. This sample carries 9,500 to 15,000 clones, around 72% of them seen once, and the ten largest clones take around 20%. The sequenced material came from peripheral blood mononuclear cells (PBMCs). These receptors were collected from a boy younger than 18. Each CDR3 is given with its conserved first and last residue. Each record gives: clone size, D gene, V gene, J gene, CDR3 DNA, CDR3 protein. D genes are given only for firm matches. Rows give clone size only sometimes, using once, few, many, or a class for an expanded clone.

clone size: NA; D gene: NA; V gene: TRBV9; J gene: TRBJ2-7; CDR3 DNA: TGTGCCAGCAGCGTAGGTCCTAGGTCCTACGAGCAGTACTTC; CDR3 protein: CASSVGPRSYEQYF
clone size: NA; D gene: TRBD1; V gene: TRBV28; J gene: TRBJ1-1; CDR3 DNA: TGTGCCAGCAGTCTGACAGGGACGGTGAAGACTGAAGCTTTCTTT; CDR3 protein: CASSLTGTVKTEAFF
clone size: NA; D gene: NA; V gene: TRBV18; J gene: TRBJ2-4; CDR3 DNA: TGTGCCAGCTCACCTACAGTGGTCGACATTCAGTACTTC; CDR3 protein: CASSPTVVDIQYF
clone size: once; D gene: TRBD2; V gene: TRBV19; J gene: TRBJ2-1; CDR3 DNA: TGTGCCAGTAAGGCCCTCCCAGCGGGGAACAATGAGCAGTTCTTC; CDR3 protein: CASKALPAGNNEQFF
clone size: NA; D gene: NA; V gene: TRBV7-9; J gene: TRBJ2-1; CDR3 DNA: TGTGCCAGCAGCTTAAACAGGGTATCCAATGAGCAGTTCTTC; CDR3 protein: CASSLNRVSNEQFF
clone size: NA; D gene: NA; V gene: TRBV7-9; J gene: TRBJ1-4; CDR3 DNA: TGTGCCAGCAGCTTACGGGGGGCGGCAACTAATGAAAAACTGTTTTTT; CDR3 protein: CASSLRGAATNEKLFF
clone size: NA; D gene: NA; V gene: TRBV6-1; J gene: TRBJ2-1; CDR3 DNA: TGTGCCAGCAGTGAATGGCAGAGCCGGCTAGCCAATGAGCAGTTCTTC; CDR3 protein: CASSEWQSRLANEQFF
clone size: NA; D gene: NA; V gene: TRBV7-2; J gene: TRBJ2-2; CDR3 DNA: TGTGCCAGCAGCTTAGTAGGGTCCGGGGAGCTGTTTTTT; CDR3 protein: CASSLVGSGELFF
clone size: NA; D gene: NA; V gene: TRBV11-1; J gene: TRBJ2-3; CDR3 DNA: TGTGCCAGCAGCCCCGGGAGCACAGATACGCAGTATTTT; CDR3 protein: CASSPGSTDTQYF
clone size: NA; D gene: TRBD1; V gene: TRBV7-2; J gene: TRBJ2-3; CDR3 DNA: TGTGCCAGCAGCTTGTACAGGGGAGATACGCAGTATTTT; CDR3 protein: CASSLYRGDTQYF
clone size: NA; D gene: TRBD1; V gene: TRBV25-1; J gene: TRBJ1-4; CDR3 DNA: TGTGCCAGCGGCGGGACAGTCTATGAAAAACTGTTTTTT; CDR3 protein: CASGGTVYEKLFF
clone size: NA; D gene: NA; V gene: TRBV19; J gene: TRBJ1-3; CDR3 DNA: TGTGCCACAACCCCGGGGCACTTAGGAAACACCATATATTTT; CDR3 protein: CATTPGHLGNTIYF
clone size: NA; D gene: NA; V gene: TRBV9; J gene: TRBJ2-5; CDR3 DNA: TGTGCCAGCAGCGCTGCGGGACGGGAATTCGAAGAGACCCAGTACTTC; CDR3 protein: CASSAAGREFEETQYF